Presented here are 25 T cell receptor beta chains from one specimen sequenced in a study of persistence of HIV-infected CD4 T cells (dated by TCRdb to the early 2020s). These receptors lack a known antigen. The immunoSEQ hsTCRB assay version 4 in survey mode was used to sequence TCRbeta repertoires from genomic DNA. TCRdb obtained this table from immuneACCESS and retained in-frame rearrangements with V and J assigned. These tables miss some clones; where compared with another copy, unresolved V genes account for less than half of the shortfall, and the remainder is unexplained. The sample table contains about 36,000 clones; only one count was recorded for over 65% of them. More than 4.5% of the sample is taken by the ten largest. This sample's treatment or condition label indicates: suppressive antiretroviral therapy. A pool of overlapping 15-mer peptides from HIV-1 Gag, at about 0.93 ug per peptide per mL, was used to stimulate the cells. Nonresponding CD40L-negative CD69-negative CD45RO-high memory CD4+ T cells were sorted as memory populations depleted of antigen-responding cells.

Specimen: cultured CD4+ T cells from PBMCs, collected from a patient who received antiretroviral therapy. The cell subset or site label, read with the paper, signifies: CD40L-CD69- CD45RO-high memory CD4 T cells not responding to Gag peptides. The receptors here all came from an adult with HIV. The donor label of this sample is uncertain.

The chain is built from TRBV11-2 and TRBJ2-2; D not certain. Per germline, CDR1 SGHAT and CDR2 FQNNGV. The CDR3 is 13 amino acids. V was cut by 2 bases and J by 5 bases, with 6 bases left in between. The CDR3 protein is CASSLIRTGELFF. CDR3 nucleotides: TGTGCCAGCAGCTTAATAAGGACCGGGGAGCTGTTTTTT. Combining the CDR3 with reference TRBV11-2 and TRBJ2-2 gives the whole variable domain EAGVAQSPRYKIIEKRQSVAFWCNPISGHATLYWYQQILGQGPKLLIQFQNNGVVDDSQLPKDRFSAERLKGVDSTLKIQPAKLEDSAVYLCASSLIRTGELFFGEGSRLTVL.

The gene calls are TRBV24-1 and TRBJ2-1; D not resolved. Germline lookup yields CDR1 KGHDR and CDR2 SFDVKD. V lost 7 bases to trimming and J lost 5 bases, with 14 bases between them. The length of the CDR3 is 14 residues. CDR3 protein: CATSPNKKNNEQFF. The CDR3 DNA is TGTGCCACCAGCCCCAATAAAAAAAACAATGAGCAGTTCTTC.

The genes are TRBV2 and TRBJ1-1; the D gene is possibly TRBD1 (5 bases). Germline CDR1 and CDR2: SNHLY and FYNNEI. Deletions cut 7 bases from V and 0 bases from J, with 15 bases between. The CDR3 is 15 amino acids. The CDR3 is CASTIPGRMNTEAFF. Here the CDR3 DNA reads TGTGCCAGCACTATCCCGGGACGGATGAACACTGAAGCTTTCTTT.

The chain couples TRBV5-4 to TRBJ1-2; D gene ambiguous. Germline V CDR1 and CDR2: SGHNT, YYREEE (reference sequence). V gave up 2 bases and J gave up 4 bases, with 12 bases separating them. The CDR3 is 14 amino acids. The CDR3 loop is CASSLLQGGYGYTF. CDR3 nucleotides: TGTGCCAGCAGCTTATTACAAGGCGGCTATGGCTACACCTTC.

The V gene is TRBV6-5, the J gene TRBJ2-3, with D hard to call. CDR3 size: 16 residues. V lost 3 bases and J 2 bases, leaving 15 bases between the germline ends. CDR1 MNHEY and CDR2 SVGAGI come from the germline V gene. The CDR3 spells CASSYDTLRSTDTQYF. CDR3 coding DNA: TGTGCCAGCAGTTATGACACCTTGCGTTCCACAGATACGCAGTATTTT.

The chain carries TRBV9 and TRBJ2-7; 9 bases are a match to TRBD1. The CDR3 is 14 amino acids. CDR1 and CDR2 (germline): SGDLS, YYNGEE. Losses at the gene ends were 4 bases for V and 5 bases for J; bases not matched to a gene: 7. The CDR3 coding sequence is TGTGCCAGCAGCCCTCGGACAGGGGACAACGAGCAGTACTTC. It codes for CASSPRTGDNEQYF.

The chain joins TRBV7-9 to TRBJ2-3; 9 nucleotides agree with TRBD2. This CDR3 has 15 residues. The germline V gene has CDR1 SEHNR and CDR2 FQNEAQ (reference sequence). Losses at the gene ends were 2 bases for V and 3 bases for J; bases not matched to a gene: 3. The CDR3, as DNA: TGTGCCAGCAGCTTAAATAGCGGGGGAACAGATACGCAGTATTTT. Its protein is CASSLNSGGTDTQYF.

This clone was detected only a few times. V and J are TRBV25-1 and TRBJ2-7; D not resolved. CDR1 is MGHDK, CDR2 SYGVNS, per germline. The CDR3 sequence is 13 residues long. V lost 8 bases to trimming and J lost 0 bases, with 11 bases between them. The DNA of the CDR3 is TGTGCCAGCTCGCCGTCCCGCTCCTACGAGCAGTACTTC. Its protein product is CASSPSRSYEQYF.

This chain links TRBV7-3 with TRBJ2-3; TRBD2 agrees at 15 bases. Germline assignment: CDR1 SGHTA and CDR2 FQGTGA. Losses at the gene ends were 6 bases for V and 3 bases for J; bases not matched to a gene: 7. This CDR3 is built from 17 residues. CDR3 in amino acids: CASRFPGLAGGTDTQYF. CDR3 coding DNA: TGTGCCAGCAGGTTTCCGGGACTAGCGGGAGGTACAGATACGCAGTATTTT.

A few counts support this clone. This chain connects TRBV28 to TRBJ1-6, with 9 bases fitting TRBD1. The CDR3 is 16 residues long. V trimming: 7 bases; J trimming: 4 bases; junction bases outside the gene matches: 8. Germline V gene lookup returns CDR1 MDHEN and CDR2 SYDVKM. CDR3 sequence (DNA): TGTGCCAGCACCCTGGACAGGGGAGGGTATAATTCACCCCTCCACTTT. Translating gives CASTLDRGGYNSPLHF.

The chain joins TRBV19 to TRBJ1-5; unclear D gene. Germline assignment: CDR1 LNHDA and CDR2 SQIVND (reference sequence). This CDR3 has 15 amino acids. The V and J ends lost 6 bases and 0 bases respectively, with 12 bases between them. The CDR3: CASSRIGNSNQPQHF. Written as DNA, the CDR3 is TGTGCCAGTAGCCGCATTGGGAATAGCAATCAGCCCCAGCATTTT.

The chain recombines TRBV19 with TRBJ1-1; 9 bases match TRBD1. Trimming took 5 bases from V and 4 from J; bases not matched to a gene: 11. The germline gives CDR1 LNHDA, CDR2 SQIVND (reference sequence). There are 16 residues in the CDR3. The DNA for the CDR3 is TGTGCCAGTAGTGCCGGGACAGGGATAGGAGTCACTGAAGCTTTCTTT. It specifies CASSAGTGIGVTEAFF.

This clone was seen a single time. The gene calls are TRBV4-2 and TRBJ2-6; 7 nucleotides agree with TRBD1. Trimming at V came to 4 bases and at J to 2 bases, leaving 5 bases not matched to a gene. Germline CDR1 is LGHNA and CDR2 is YNFKEQ. The CDR3 sequence is 16 residues long. The CDR3 reads CASSLSGTAGANVLTF. DNA of the CDR3: TGTGCCAGCAGCCTTTCCGGGACAGCTGGGGCCAACGTCCTGACTTTC.

V and J are TRBV5-4 and TRBJ1-5; D unclear. V lost 1 base, J lost 5 bases, and 7 bases lay in between. The germline V gene has CDR1 SGHNT and CDR2 YYREEE (reference sequence). The CDR3 length is 13 residues. The CDR3: CASSLMPDQPQHF. The CDR3 nucleotides are TGTGCCAGCAGCTTGATGCCAGATCAGCCCCAGCATTTT. Combining the CDR3 with reference TRBV5-4 and TRBJ1-5 gives the whole variable domain ETGVTQSPTHLIKTRGQQVTLRCSSQSGHNTVSWYQQALGQGPQFIFQYYREEENGRGNFPPRFSGLQFPNYSSELNVNALELDDSALYLCASSLMPDQPQHFGDGTRLSIL.

The V call is TRBV7-9, the J call TRBJ2-7; 11 bases match TRBD2. The CDR3 loop spans 14 amino acids. The J segment lost 6 bases and the V segment lost 7 bases, leaving 8 bases of the junction unmatched. CDR1 is SEHNR and CDR2 is FQNEAQ in the germline V gene (reference sequence). The CDR3 bases are TGTGCCAGCAACCACCCCACTAGCGGGGGCGAGCAGTACTTC. Translating gives CASNHPTSGGEQYF.

This sequence joins TRBV4-1 and TRBJ2-3; weak D call: TRBD1 (6 bases). Per the germline V gene, CDR1 is MGHRA and CDR2 is YSYEKL. There are 14 residues in the CDR3. Trimming took off 4 bases at V and 4 bases at J, with 12 bases between the two ends. CDR3 nucleotide sequence: TGCGCCAGCAGCCCCCAGACAGGACCAGATACGCAGTATTTT. Translation: CASSPQTGPDTQYF.

This chain uses TRBV27 with TRBJ1-6; 7 bases map to TRBD1. The CDR3 has 13 amino acids. V lost 8 bases to trimming and J lost 4 bases; unmatched junction nucleotides: 2. Germline values: CDR1 MNHEY, CDR2 SMNVEV (reference sequence). The CDR3: CASQDRYNSPLHF. As DNA, the CDR3 is TGTGCCAGCCAGGACAGGTATAATTCACCCCTCCACTTT.

The V gene is TRBV19, the J gene TRBJ2-2; D is possibly TRBD1 (5 bases). This CDR3 region has 15 residues. V dropped 5 bases and J dropped 4 bases, with 14 bases sitting between them. CDR1 LNHDA and CDR2 SQIVND come from the germline V gene (reference sequence). In nucleotides, the CDR3 is TGTGCCAGTAGTCCCCGAAATAGGGGCACCGGGGAGCTGTTTTTT. Residues: CASSPRNRGTGELFF.

The chain recombines TRBV7-6 with TRBJ1-6; D unclear. Germline V lookup: CDR1 SGHVS, CDR2 FNYEAQ. V was cut by 5 bases and J by 0 bases, with 17 bases left in between. The length of the CDR3 is 18 residues. Here the CDR3 reads CASSPLYFISSYNSPLHF. In nucleotides, the CDR3 is TGTGCCAGCAGCCCCCTGTACTTCATAAGCTCCTATAATTCACCCCTCCACTTT.

The genes are TRBV10-3 and TRBJ2-1; D tentatively reads TRBD1 or TRBD2 (6 bases each). The V and J ends lost 4 bases and 3 bases respectively, with 10 bases between them. The CDR3 loop spans 14 amino acids. Germline loops: CDR1 ENHRY, CDR2 SYGVKD. In nucleotides, the CDR3 is TGTGCCATCAGTGGGGGGGCTAACTACAATGAGCAGTTCTTC. Its protein product is CAISGGANYNEQFF.

The chain is built from TRBV29-1 and TRBJ2-7; tentatively, D is TRBD2 (6 bases). Germline V gives CDR1 SQVTM, CDR2 ANQGSEA. This CDR3 comprises 14 residues. With 4 bases removed from V and 3 bases from J, the gap between germline ends came to 16 bases. CDR3 coding DNA: TGCAGCGTTGTTGGGACTCCGGACCACTACGAGCAGTACTTC. Its protein product is CSVVGTPDHYEQYF.

The rearrangement links TRBV6-5 to TRBJ1-1; 7 bases align to TRBD1. Germline V CDR1 and CDR2: MNHEY, SVGAGI. V was pared by 6 bases and J by 3 bases, with 7 bases of the junction left unmatched. The CDR3 spans 14 residues. CDR3 residues: CASSSRGGDTEAFF. The CDR3 coding sequence is TGTGCCAGCAGCTCCAGGGGGGGAGACACTGAAGCTTTCTTT.

This chain uses TRBV18 with TRBJ2-3; unclear D gene. The CDR3 is 15 amino acids. Trimming shortened V by 2 bases and J by 0 bases, and 9 bases separated the two germline ends. CDR1 is KGHSH and CDR2 is LQKENI in the germline V gene. Here the CDR3 reads CASSPITASTDTQYF. The CDR3 bases are TGTGCCAGCTCACCAATAACAGCCAGCACAGATACGCAGTATTTT.

In this sample, this clone turned up a few times. The chain couples TRBV19 to TRBJ2-7; D is uncertain. This CDR3 comprises 14 residues. V lost 10 bases and J 0 bases, leaving 16 bases between the germline ends. CDR1 is LNHDA, CDR2 SQIVND, per germline (reference sequence). The CDR3 reads CATRAGFSSYEQYF. CDR3 nucleotide sequence: TGTGCCACCCGAGCCGGGTTTTCCTCCTACGAGCAGTACTTC.

This clone was detected once. The V gene is TRBV25-1, the J gene TRBJ1-2; 7 nucleotides line up with TRBD1. The V and J ends lost 7 bases and 5 bases, in that order; junction bases with no gene match: 7. Germline values: CDR1 MGHDK, CDR2 SYGVNS. The CDR3 sequence is 13 residues long. As DNA, the CDR3 is TGTGCCAGCAAAGGGGCAGGGGGTTATGGCTACACCTTC. It yields the protein CASKGAGGYGYTF.